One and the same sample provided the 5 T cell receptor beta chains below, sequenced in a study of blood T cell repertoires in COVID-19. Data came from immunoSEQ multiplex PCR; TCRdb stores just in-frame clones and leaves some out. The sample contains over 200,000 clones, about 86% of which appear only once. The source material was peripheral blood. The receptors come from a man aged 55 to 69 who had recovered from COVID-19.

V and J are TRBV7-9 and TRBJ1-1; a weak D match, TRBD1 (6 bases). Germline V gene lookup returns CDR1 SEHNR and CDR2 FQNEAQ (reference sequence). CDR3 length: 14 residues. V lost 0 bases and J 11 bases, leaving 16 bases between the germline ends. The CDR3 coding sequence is TGTGCCAGCAGCTTAGCGCAGGGGACAAGGCGGGCTTTCTTT. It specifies CASSLAQGTRRAFF. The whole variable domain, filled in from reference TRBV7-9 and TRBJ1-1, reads DTGVSQNPRHKITKRGQNVTFRCDPISEHNRLYWYRQTLGQGPEFLTYFQNEAQLEKSRLLSDRFSAERPKGSFSTLEIQRTEQGDSAMYLCASSLAQGTRRAFFGQGTRLTVV.

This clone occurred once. CDR3: CAWSTGLYGYTF. The CDR3 region has the DNA TGTGCCTGGAGTACAGGGCTCTATGGCTACACCTTC. The chain carries TRBV30 and TRBJ1-2; a weak D match, TRBD1 (6 bases). Germline-derived CDR1 and CDR2 are GTSNPN and SVGIG (reference sequence). The V gene lost 2 bases and the J gene lost 4 bases, with 8 bases spanning the gap. The CDR3 is made up of 12 amino acids.

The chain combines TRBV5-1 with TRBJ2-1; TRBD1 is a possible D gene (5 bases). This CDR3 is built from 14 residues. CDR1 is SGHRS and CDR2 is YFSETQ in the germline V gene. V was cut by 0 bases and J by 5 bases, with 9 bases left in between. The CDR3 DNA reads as TGCGCCAGCAGCTTGGAAGCAGGGAACAATGAGCAGTTCTTC. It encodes CASSLEAGNNEQFF. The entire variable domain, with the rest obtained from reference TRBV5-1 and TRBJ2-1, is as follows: KAGVTQTPRYLIKTRGQQVTLSCSPISGHRSVSWYQQTPGQGLQFLFEYFSETQRNKGNFPGRFSGRQFSNSRSEMNVSTLELGDSALYLCASSLEAGNNEQFFGPGTRLTVL.

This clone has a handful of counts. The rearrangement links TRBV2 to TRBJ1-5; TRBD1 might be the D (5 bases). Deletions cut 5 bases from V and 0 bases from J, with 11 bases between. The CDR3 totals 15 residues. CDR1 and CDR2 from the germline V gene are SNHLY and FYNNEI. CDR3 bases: TGTGCCAGCAGTCAAAGACAGATTAGCAATCAGCCCCAGCATTTT. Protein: CASSQRQISNQPQHF.

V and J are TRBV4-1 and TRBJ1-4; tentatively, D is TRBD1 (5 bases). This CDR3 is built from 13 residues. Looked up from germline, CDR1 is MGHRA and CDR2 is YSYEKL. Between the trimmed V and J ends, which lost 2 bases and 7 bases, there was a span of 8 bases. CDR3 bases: TGCGCCAGCAGCCAATGGGGGGGTGAAAAACTGTTTTTT. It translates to CASSQWGGEKLFF.